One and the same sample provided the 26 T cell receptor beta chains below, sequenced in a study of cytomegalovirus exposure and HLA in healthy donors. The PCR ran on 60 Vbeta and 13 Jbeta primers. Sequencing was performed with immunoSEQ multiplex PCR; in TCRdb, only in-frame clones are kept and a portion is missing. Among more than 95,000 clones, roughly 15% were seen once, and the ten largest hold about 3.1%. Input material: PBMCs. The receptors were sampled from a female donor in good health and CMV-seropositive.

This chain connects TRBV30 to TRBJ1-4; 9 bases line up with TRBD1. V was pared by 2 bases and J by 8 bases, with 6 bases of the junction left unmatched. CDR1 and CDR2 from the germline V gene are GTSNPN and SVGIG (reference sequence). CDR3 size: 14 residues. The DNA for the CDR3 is TGTGCCTGGAGTCCTACAGGGGGCGCCGAAAAACTGTTTTTT. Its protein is CAWSPTGGAEKLFF.

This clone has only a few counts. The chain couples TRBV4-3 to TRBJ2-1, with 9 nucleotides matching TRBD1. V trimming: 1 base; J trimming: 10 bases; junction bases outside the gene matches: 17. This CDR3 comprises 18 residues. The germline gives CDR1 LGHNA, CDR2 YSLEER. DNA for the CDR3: TGCGCCAGCAGCCAAGTTCCTATACGGACAGGGGTTTTGGTGGAGCAGTTCTTC. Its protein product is CASSQVPIRTGVLVEQFF.

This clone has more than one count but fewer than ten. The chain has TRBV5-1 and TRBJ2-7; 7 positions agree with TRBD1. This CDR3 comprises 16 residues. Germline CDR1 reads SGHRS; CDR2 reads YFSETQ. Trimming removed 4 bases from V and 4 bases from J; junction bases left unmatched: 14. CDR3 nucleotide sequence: TGCGCCAGCAGCCGATCCGGGACAGACTCGGTATACGAGCAGTACTTC. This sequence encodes CASSRSGTDSVYEQYF. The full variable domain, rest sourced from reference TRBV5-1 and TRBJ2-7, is KAGVTQTPRYLIKTRGQQVTLSCSPISGHRSVSWYQQTPGQGLQFLFEYFSETQRNKGNFPGRFSGRQFSNSRSEMNVSTLELGDSALYLCASSRSGTDSVYEQYFGPGTRLTVT.

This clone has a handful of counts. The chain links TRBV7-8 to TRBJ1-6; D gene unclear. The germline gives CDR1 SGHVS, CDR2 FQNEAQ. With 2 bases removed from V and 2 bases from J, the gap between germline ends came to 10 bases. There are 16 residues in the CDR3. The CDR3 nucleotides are TGTGCCAGCAGCTTATATTCCAGTACCTATAATTCACCCCTCCACTTT. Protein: CASSLYSSTYNSPLHF. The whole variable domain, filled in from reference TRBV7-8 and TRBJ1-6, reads GAGVSQSPRYKVAKRGQDVALRCDPISGHVSLFWYQQALGQGPEFLTYFQNEAQLDKSGLPSDRFFAERPEGSVSTLKIQRTQQEDSAVYLCASSLYSSTYNSPLHFGNGTRLTVT.

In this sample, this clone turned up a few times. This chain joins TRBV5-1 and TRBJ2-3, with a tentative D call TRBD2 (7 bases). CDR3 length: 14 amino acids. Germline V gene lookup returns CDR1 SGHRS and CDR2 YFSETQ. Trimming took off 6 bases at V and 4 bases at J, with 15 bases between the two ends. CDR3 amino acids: CASTDPGGADTQYF. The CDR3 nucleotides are TGCGCCAGCACTGATCCGGGGGGCGCAGATACGCAGTATTTT.

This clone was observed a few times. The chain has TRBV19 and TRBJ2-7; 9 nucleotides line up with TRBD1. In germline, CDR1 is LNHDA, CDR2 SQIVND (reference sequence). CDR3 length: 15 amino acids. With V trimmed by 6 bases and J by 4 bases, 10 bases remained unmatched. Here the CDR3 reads CASSPGQGSQYEQYF. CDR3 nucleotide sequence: TGTGCCAGTAGCCCCGGACAGGGGAGTCAGTACGAGCAGTACTTC.

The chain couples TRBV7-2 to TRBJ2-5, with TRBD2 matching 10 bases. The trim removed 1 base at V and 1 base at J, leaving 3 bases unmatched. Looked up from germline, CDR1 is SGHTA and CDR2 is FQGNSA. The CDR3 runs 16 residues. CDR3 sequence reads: CASSLEASGGQETQYF. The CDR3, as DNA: TGTGCCAGCAGCTTAGAGGCTAGCGGGGGCCAAGAGACCCAGTACTTC.

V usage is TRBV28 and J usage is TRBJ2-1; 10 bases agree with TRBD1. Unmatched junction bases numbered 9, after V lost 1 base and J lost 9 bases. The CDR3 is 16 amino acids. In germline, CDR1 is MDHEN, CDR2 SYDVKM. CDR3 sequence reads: CASSLSPTGGRCEQFF. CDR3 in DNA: TGTGCCAGCAGTTTATCCCCGACAGGGGGCAGGTGTGAGCAGTTCTTC.

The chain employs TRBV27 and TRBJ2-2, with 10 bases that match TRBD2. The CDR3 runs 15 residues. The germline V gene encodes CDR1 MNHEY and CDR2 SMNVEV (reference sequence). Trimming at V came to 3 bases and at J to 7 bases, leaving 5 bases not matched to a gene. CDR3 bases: TGTGCCAGCAGTTTCCTAGCGGGAGCCGACGGGGAGCTGTTTTTT. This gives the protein CASSFLAGADGELFF.

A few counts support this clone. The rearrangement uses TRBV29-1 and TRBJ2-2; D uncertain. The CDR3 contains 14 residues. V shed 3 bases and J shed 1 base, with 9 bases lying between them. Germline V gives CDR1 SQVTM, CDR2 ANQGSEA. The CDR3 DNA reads TGCAGCGTTGAGGGCAGGAAGAACACCGGGGAGCTGTTTTTT. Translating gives CSVEGRKNTGELFF.

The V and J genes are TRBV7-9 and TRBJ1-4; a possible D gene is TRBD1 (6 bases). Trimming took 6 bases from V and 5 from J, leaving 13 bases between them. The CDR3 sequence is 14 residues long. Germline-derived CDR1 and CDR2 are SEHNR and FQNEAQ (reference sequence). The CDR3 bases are TGTGCCAGCAGTAACAGGGCTTTGAATGAAAAACTGTTTTTT. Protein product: CASSNRALNEKLFF.

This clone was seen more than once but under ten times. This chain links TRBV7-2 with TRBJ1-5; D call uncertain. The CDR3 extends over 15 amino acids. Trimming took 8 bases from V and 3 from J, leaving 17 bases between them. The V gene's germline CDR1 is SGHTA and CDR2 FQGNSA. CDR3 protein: CASSIFGDINQPQHF. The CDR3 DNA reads TGTGCCAGCTCTATTTTTGGAGATATCAATCAGCCCCAGCATTTT.

CDR3 protein: CASSVDREETQYF. CDR3 nucleotides: TGTGCCAGCAGTGTTGACAGGGAAGAGACCCAGTACTTC. V usage is TRBV6-1 and J usage is TRBJ2-5; 7 bases line up with TRBD1. With 4 bases clipped from V and 3 bases from J, the junction kept 2 bases outside the gene matches. The CDR3 contains 13 residues. Germline lookup yields CDR1 MNHNS and CDR2 SASEGT.

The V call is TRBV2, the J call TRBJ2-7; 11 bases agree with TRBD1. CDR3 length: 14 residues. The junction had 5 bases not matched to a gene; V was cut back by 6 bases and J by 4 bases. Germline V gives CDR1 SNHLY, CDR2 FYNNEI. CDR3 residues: CASRGDRGVYEQYF. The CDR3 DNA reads TGTGCCAGCAGGGGGGACAGGGGGGTTTACGAGCAGTACTTC.

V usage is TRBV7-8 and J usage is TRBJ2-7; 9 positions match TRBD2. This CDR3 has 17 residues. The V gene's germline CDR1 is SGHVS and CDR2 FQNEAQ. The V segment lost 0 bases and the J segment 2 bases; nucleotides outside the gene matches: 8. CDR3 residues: CASSLASGGPYPYEQYF. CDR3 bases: TGTGCCAGCAGCTTAGCTAGCGGGGGACCCTACCCCTACGAGCAGTACTTC.

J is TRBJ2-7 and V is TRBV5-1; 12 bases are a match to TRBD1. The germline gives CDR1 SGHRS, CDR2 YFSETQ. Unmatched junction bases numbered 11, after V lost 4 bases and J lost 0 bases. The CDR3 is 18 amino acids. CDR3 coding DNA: TGCGCCAGCAGCAAAGGGACAGGGGGCGCCTTCATCTCCTACGAGCAGTACTTC. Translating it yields CASSKGTGGAFISYEQYF.

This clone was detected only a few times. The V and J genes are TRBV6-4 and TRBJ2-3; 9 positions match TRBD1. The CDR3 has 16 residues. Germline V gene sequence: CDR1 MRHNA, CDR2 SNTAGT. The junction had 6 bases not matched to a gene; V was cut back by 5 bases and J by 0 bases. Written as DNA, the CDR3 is TGTGCCAGCAGTAAAAACAGGGGGCCTAGCACAGATACGCAGTATTTT. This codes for CASSKNRGPSTDTQYF.

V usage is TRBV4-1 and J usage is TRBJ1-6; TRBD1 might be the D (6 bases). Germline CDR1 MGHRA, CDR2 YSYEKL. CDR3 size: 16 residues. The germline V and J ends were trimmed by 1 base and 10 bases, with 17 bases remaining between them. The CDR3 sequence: CASSQAKQGFRSPLHF. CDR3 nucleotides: TGCGCCAGCAGCCAAGCTAAACAGGGCTTTCGGTCACCCCTCCACTTT.

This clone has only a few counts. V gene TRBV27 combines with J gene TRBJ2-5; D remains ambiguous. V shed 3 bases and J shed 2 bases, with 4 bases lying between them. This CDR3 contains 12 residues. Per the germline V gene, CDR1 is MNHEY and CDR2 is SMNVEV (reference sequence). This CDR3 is CASSFPQETQYF. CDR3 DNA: TGTGCCAGCAGTTTCCCTCAAGAGACCCAGTACTTC.

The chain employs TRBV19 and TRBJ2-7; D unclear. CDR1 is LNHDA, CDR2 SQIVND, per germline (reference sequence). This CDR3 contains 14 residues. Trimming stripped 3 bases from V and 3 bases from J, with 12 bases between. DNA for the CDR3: TGTGCCAGTAGTATCCTGACAAGCATCTACGAGCAGTACTTC. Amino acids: CASSILTSIYEQYF. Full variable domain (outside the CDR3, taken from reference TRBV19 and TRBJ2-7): DGGITQSPKYLFRKEGQNVTLSCEQNLNHDAMYWYRQDPGQGLRLIYYSQIVNDFQKGDIAEGYSVSREKKESFPLTVTSAQKNPTAFYLCASSILTSIYEQYFGPGTRLTVT.

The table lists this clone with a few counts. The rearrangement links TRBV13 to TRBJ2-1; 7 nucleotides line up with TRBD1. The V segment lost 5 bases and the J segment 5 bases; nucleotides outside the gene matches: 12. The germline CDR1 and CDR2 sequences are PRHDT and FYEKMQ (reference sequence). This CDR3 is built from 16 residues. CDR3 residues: CASSTPTGVDDNEQFF. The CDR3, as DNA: TGTGCCAGCAGCACGCCTACAGGGGTGGACGACAATGAGCAGTTCTTC.

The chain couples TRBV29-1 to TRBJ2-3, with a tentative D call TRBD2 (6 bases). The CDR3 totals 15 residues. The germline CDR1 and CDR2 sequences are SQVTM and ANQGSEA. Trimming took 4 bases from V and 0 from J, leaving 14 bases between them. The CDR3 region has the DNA TGCAGCGTTGTAGTTGCGGGGCCTAGCACAGATACGCAGTATTTT. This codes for CSVVVAGPSTDTQYF.

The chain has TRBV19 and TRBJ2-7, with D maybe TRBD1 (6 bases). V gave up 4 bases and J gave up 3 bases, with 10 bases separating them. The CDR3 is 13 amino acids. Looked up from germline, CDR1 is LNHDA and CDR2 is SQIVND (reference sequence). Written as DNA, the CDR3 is TGTGCCAGTAGTACACGGGACAACTACGAGCAGTACTTC. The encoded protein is CASSTRDNYEQYF.

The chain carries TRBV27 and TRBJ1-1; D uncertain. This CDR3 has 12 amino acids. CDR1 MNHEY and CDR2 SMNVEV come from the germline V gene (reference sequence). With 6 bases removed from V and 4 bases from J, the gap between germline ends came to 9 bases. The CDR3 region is CASRTGPTEAFF. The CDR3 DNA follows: TGTGCCAGCAGGACGGGTCCCACTGAAGCTTTCTTT.

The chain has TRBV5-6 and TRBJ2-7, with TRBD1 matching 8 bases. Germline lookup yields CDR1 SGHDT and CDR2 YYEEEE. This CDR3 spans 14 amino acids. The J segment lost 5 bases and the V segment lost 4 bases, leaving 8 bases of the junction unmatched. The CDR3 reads CASSPLDREDEQYF. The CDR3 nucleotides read TGTGCCAGCAGCCCCCTGGACAGGGAGGACGAGCAGTACTTC. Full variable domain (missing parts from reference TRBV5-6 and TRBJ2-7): DAGVTQSPTHLIKTRGQQVTLRCSPKSGHDTVSWYQQALGQGPQFIFQYYEEEERQRGNFPDRFSGHQFPNYSSELNVNALLLGDSALYLCASSPLDREDEQYFGPGTRLTVT.

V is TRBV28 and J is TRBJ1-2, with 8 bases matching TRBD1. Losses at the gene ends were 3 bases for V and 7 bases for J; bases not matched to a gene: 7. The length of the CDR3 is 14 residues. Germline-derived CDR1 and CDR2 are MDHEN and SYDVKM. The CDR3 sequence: CASSFAAGGGGYTF. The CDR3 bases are TGTGCCAGCAGTTTCGCGGCAGGGGGCGGTGGCTACACCTTC.